The next 16 T cell receptor beta chains were all read from a single sample in a study of blood T cells in healthy people across ages. Sample-barcoded 5' priming and a J-beta primer mix drove a second PCR of roughly 6 to 12 cycles. TCRdb independently ran MiXCR on the 5' RACE reads; one entry per CDR3 protein. The table shows around 500,000 distinct CDR3 sequences, with about 45% occurring only once. The sequencing sample was made of blood. The receptors derive from an elderly man in good health.

The table lists this clonotype with a few counts. The V call is TRBV20-1, the J call TRBJ1-2; D gene unclear. V was pared by 5 bases and J by 2 bases, with 6 bases between. Per germline, CDR1 DFQATT and CDR2 SNEGSKA (reference sequence). CDR3 size: 11 residues. CDR3 in DNA: TGCAGTGCTGGGGAGAACTATGGCTACACCTTC. Translated: CSAGENYGYTF.

The rearrangement joins TRBV20-1 to TRBJ2-1, with TRBD2 matching over 12 bases. V lost 4 bases, J lost 8 bases, and 9 bases stayed unmatched. The CDR3 is 15 amino acids. Germline CDR1 is DFQATT and CDR2 is SNEGSKA (reference sequence). CDR3 loop: CSAIALAGGTDEQFF. The CDR3 DNA is TGCAGTGCTATAGCACTAGCGGGGGGCACGGATGAGCAGTTCTTC.

The chain joins TRBV12-3 or TRBV12-4 to TRBJ2-5; 7 nucleotides match TRBD2. The junction had 15 bases not matched to a gene; V was cut back by 9 bases and J by 11 bases. The CDR3 has 13 amino acids. The DNA of the CDR3 is TGTGCCAGTCGGGCGGGAGCATCATACGGGCAGTACTTC. This encodes CASRAGASYGQYF.

V is TRBV10-3 and J is TRBJ1-5; TRBD1 might be the D (5 bases). The CDR3 spans 17 residues. Germline V lookup: CDR1 ENHRY, CDR2 SYGVKD. Trimming removed 4 bases at V and 2 bases at J, with 18 bases between. The CDR3 reads CAISASGEGGGNQPQHF. CDR3 sequence (DNA): TGTGCCATCAGTGCCTCGGGGGAGGGAGGTGGCAATCAGCCCCAGCATTTT.

J is TRBJ2-1 and V is TRBV20-1; 8 bases map to TRBD2. This CDR3 is built from 16 residues. V trimming: 0 bases; J trimming: 9 bases; junction bases outside the gene matches: 13. Per the germline V gene, CDR1 is DFQATT and CDR2 is SNEGSKA (reference sequence). The CDR3 loop is CSAREVRLAPRGEQFF. CDR3 DNA: TGCAGTGCTAGAGAGGTTAGACTAGCGCCACGGGGTGAGCAGTTCTTC.

Here the CDR3 reads CSARGASGGYNEQFF. Written as DNA, the CDR3 is TGCAGTGCTAGAGGGGCTAGCGGGGGGTACAATGAGCAGTTCTTC. V usage is TRBV20-1 and J usage is TRBJ2-1, with TRBD2 matching 11 bases. The CDR3 totals 15 residues. Trimming at V came to 1 base and at J to 4 bases, leaving 3 bases not matched to a gene. Germline CDR1 and CDR2: DFQATT and SNEGSKA (reference sequence).

The V call is TRBV18, the J call TRBJ2-7; TRBD1 agrees at 7 bases. Germline V CDR1 and CDR2: KGHSH, LQKENI. The V gene end was trimmed by 4 bases and the J gene end by 1 base; junction bases not matched to a gene: 4. The CDR3 sequence is 14 residues long. The CDR3 DNA is TGTGCCAGCTCACAGACAGGGAATTCCTACGAGCAGTACTTC. Its protein product is CASSQTGNSYEQYF. Looking up the rest from reference TRBV18 and TRBJ2-7 gives the full variable domain: NAGVMQNPRHLVRRRGQEARLRCSPMKGHSHVYWYRQLPEEGLKFMVYLQKENIIDESGMPKERFSAEFPKEGPSILRIQQVVRGDSAAYFCASSQTGNSYEQYFGPGTRLTVT.

A few counts support this clonotype. The V call is TRBV12-3 or TRBV12-4, the J call TRBJ1-2; 7 positions match TRBD1. V trimming: 3 bases; J trimming: 4 bases; junction bases outside the gene matches: 5. This CDR3 is 14 amino acids long. The CDR3 region has the DNA TGTGCCAGCAGTTTCGGACAGGCTCCCTATGGCTACACCTTC. Translating it yields CASSFGQAPYGYTF.

In regard to this clonotype: This clone may be a read error of a much larger clone one base away. V usage is TRBV7-9 and J usage is TRBJ2-4, with TRBD1 as a possible D gene (6 bases). This CDR3 has 17 residues. Germline CDR1 reads SEHNR; CDR2 reads FQNEAQ (reference sequence). V was clipped by 1 base and J by 13 bases, with 26 bases between them. The CDR3 DNA is TGTGCCAGCAGCTTAGGTTTCCAGGGGACCCAGTACAATGAGCAGTACTTC. It is translated as CASSLGFQGTQYNEQYF.

This sequence joins TRBV7-2 and TRBJ2-1; the match to TRBD2 covers 9 bases. The junction had 11 bases not matched to a gene; V was cut back by 1 base and J by 10 bases. The CDR3 loop spans 16 amino acids. Germline CDR1 reads SGHTA; CDR2 reads FQGNSA. CDR3 region: CASSLVGLAGVGEQFF. CDR3 in DNA: TGTGCCAGCAGCTTAGTGGGTTTAGCGGGAGTTGGCGAGCAGTTCTTC. Filled out from reference TRBV7-2 and TRBJ2-1, the complete variable domain reads GAGVSQSPSNKVTEKGKDVELRCDPISGHTALYWYRQSLGQGLEFLIYFQGNSAPDKSGLPSDRFSAERTGGSVSTLTIQRTQQEDSAVYLCASSLVGLAGVGEQFFGPGTRLTVL.

This clonotype showed up just a few times. CDR3 DNA: TGCGCCAGCAGCCTCTGGACGGGGGCGAGAGATACGCAGTATTTT. As protein: CASSLWTGARDTQYF. The chain links TRBV4-3 to TRBJ2-3; D tentatively fits TRBD1 or TRBD2 (6 bases each). Germline V lookup: CDR1 LGHNA, CDR2 YSLEER. Trimming cost V 4 bases and J 5 bases, with 16 bases left between them. CDR3 size: 15 residues.

This clonotype has only one observation. The rearrangement joins TRBV7-3 to TRBJ2-3; TRBD2 might be the D (6 bases). CDR3 size: 15 residues. Trimming cost V 4 bases and J 4 bases, with 15 bases left between them. Germline loops: CDR1 SGHTA, CDR2 FQGTGA. In DNA, the CDR3 is TGTGCCAGCAGCTCCGGGTTGCGGGACGCAGATACGCAGTATTTT. As protein: CASSSGLRDADTQYF.

The rearrangement joins TRBV7-2 to TRBJ1-4, with D unclear. Trimming shortened V by 2 bases and J by 6 bases, and 10 bases separated the two germline ends. This CDR3 has 14 residues. The V gene's germline CDR1 is SGHTA and CDR2 FQGNSA. CDR3 sequence (DNA): TGTGCCAGCAGCTTAAGTACGTCTTATGAAAAACTGTTTTTT. This encodes CASSLSTSYEKLFF.

V usage is TRBV7-2 and J usage is TRBJ2-3; the D is unclear. Germline V gene sequence: CDR1 SGHTA, CDR2 FQGNSA. Trimming removed 3 bases at V and 2 bases at J, with 6 bases between. CDR3 length equals 13 residues. Here the CDR3 DNA reads TGTGCCAGCAGCTTCGACTTCACAGATACGCAGTATTTT. Its translation: CASSFDFTDTQYF. The whole variable domain, filled in from reference TRBV7-2 and TRBJ2-3, reads GAGVSQSPSNKVTEKGKDVELRCDPISGHTALYWYRQSLGQGLEFLIYFQGNSAPDKSGLPSDRFSAERTGGSVSTLTIQRTQQEDSAVYLCASSFDFTDTQYFGPGTRLTVL.

The J gene is TRBJ2-1, the V gene TRBV29-1, with D perhaps TRBD1 (5 bases). Trimming cost V 4 bases and J 2 bases, with 15 bases left between them. Germline values: CDR1 SQVTM, CDR2 ANQGSEA. This CDR3 is built from 15 residues. The CDR3 DNA is TGCAGCGTTGCCTTACAGGACAATGCCTACAATGAGCAGTTCTTC. Translation: CSVALQDNAYNEQFF.

This clonotype was counted only a few times. The chain uses TRBV7-2 and TRBJ2-1; D not certain. The germline gives CDR1 SGHTA, CDR2 FQGNSA. There are 12 residues in the CDR3. Trimming took off 8 bases at V and 4 bases at J, with 9 bases between the two ends. The CDR3 DNA follows: TGTGCCAGCGGCCGAGCGTACAATGAGCAGTTCTTC. Translating it yields CASGRAYNEQFF.